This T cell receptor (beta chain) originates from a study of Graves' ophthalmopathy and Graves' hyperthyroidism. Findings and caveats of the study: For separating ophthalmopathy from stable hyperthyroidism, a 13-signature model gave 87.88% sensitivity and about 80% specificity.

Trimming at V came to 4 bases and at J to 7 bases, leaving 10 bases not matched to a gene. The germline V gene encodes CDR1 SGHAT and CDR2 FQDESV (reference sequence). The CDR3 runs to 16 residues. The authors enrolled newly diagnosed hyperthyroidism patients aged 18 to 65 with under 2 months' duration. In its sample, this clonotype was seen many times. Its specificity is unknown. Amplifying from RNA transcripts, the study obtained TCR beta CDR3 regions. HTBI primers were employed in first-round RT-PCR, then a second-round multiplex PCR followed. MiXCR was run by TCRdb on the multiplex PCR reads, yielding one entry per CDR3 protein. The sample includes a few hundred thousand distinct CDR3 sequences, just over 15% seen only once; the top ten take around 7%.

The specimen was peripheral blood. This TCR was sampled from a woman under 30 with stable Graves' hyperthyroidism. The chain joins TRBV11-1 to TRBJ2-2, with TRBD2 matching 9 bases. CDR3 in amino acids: CASSYGGGAMFGELFF. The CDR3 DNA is TGTGCCAGCAGCTACGGCGGGGGGGCGATGTTCGGGGAGCTGTTTTTT.